The clone carrying this T cell receptor (delta chain) was detected a few times. As yet, its antigen is unknown. The amino acid sequence in TCRdb belongs to a much larger clone and departs from this DNA's translation at residue 3, likely a sequencing read error; the sequence shown is translated from the DNA. This specimen comes from a study of γδ T cells in repeated Plasmodium falciparum infection. Study summary: Malaria-naive adults were infected with P. falciparum NF54 four times over roughly 590 days. Study-level findings and limits: Over time and infection, Vgamma9/Vdelta2+ repertoires remained highly stable and polyclonal.

The CDR3 extends over 17 amino acids. Germline V lookup: CDR1 TSWWSYY, CDR2 QGS. TCRdb re-called clones from the multiplex PCR reads via CATT. Among about 48,000 delta-chain clones, over 1.5% were seen once, and the ten largest hold over 6.5%. Gammadelta T cells were flow-sorted from PBMC into Vgamma9/Vdelta2+ and Vdelta2-negative populations for bulk analysis. Source material: gamma-delta T cells from blood. V gene TRDV1 combines with J gene TRDJ1; TRDD3 matches at 8 bases. No J gene is reported in TCRdb; it was inferred here by comparing the DNA with germline. The receptor's source is a pool of human donors (malaria-infected and uninfected, not separated). CDR3 protein: CAFGEPTVGDDTDKLIF. CDR3 in DNA: TGTGCTTTTGGGGAGCCTACGGTGGGGGATGACACCGATAAACTCATCTTT.